This TCR beta chain was retrieved from a study of cytomegalovirus exposure and HLA in healthy donors. Study results and limitations: Many donors carried some public TCRs, although rarity characterized most TCR sequences.

The CDR3 length is 16 residues. The V and J ends lost 0 bases and 0 bases respectively, with 11 bases between them. Germline CDR1 SGHDN, CDR2 FVKESK. The repertoire was sequenced with immunoSEQ multiplex PCR; TCRdb's copy has only in-frame clones and lacks some. Of about 54,000 clones in the sample, approximately 90% were seen once. The sample holds one count of this clone. Its antigen is not known. Input material: PBMCs. This clonotype was sampled from a woman between 18 and 30 years old in good health and CMV-seropositive. The chain links TRBV14 to TRBJ1-1, with D unresolved. The CDR3 loop reads CASSQDLRQLNTEAFF. CDR3 DNA sequence: TGTGCCAGCAGCCAAGATCTCCGACAATTGAACACTGAAGCTTTCTTT.